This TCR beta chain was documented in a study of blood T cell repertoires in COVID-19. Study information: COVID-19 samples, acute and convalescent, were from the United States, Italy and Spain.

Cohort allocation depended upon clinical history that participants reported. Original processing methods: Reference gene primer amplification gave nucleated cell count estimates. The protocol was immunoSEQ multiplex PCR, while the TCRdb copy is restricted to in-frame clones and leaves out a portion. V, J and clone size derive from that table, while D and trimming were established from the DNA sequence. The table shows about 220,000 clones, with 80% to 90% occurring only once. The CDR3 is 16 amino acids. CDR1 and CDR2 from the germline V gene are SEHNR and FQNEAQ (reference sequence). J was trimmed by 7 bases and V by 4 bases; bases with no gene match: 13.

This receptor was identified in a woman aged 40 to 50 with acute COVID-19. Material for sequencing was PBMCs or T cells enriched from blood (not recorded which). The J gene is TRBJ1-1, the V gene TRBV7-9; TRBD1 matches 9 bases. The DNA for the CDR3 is TGTGCCAGCAGCTCGGTCTCCGGGACAGGGAGTAATGAAGCTTTCTTT. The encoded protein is CASSSVSGTGSNEAFF.